The rows below give T cell receptor beta chains drawn from one sample of a study of blood T cell repertoires in COVID-19. The assay was immunoSEQ multiplex PCR, and TCRdb's table has in-frame clones only and misses some. The table has just under 350,000 clones, around 88% seen once. Sequenced: peripheral blood. These receptors originate from a man in his thirties or forties with active or convalescent COVID-19. Both conserved end residues are part of each CDR3. Each record gives: D gene, J gene, clone size, V gene, CDR3 DNA, CDR3 protein. The D gene is left open where the match is weak. Only some rows state a clone size, as once, few, many or a class for expanded clones.

D: NA; J: TRBJ1-2; size: NA; V: TRBV6-2/TRBV6-3; DNA: TGTGCCAGCAGTTTACCGGGGGAGGGGATCAACTATGGCTACACCTTC; CDR3: CASSLPGEGINYGYTF
D: NA; J: TRBJ1-1; size: once; V: TRBV6-2/TRBV6-3; DNA: TGTGCCAGCAGTTACATGACAGGTGGCACTGAAGCTTTCTTT; CDR3: CASSYMTGGTEAFF
D: NA; J: TRBJ2-5; size: once; V: TRBV11-2; DNA: TGTGCCAGCAGCTGGGACACCCAAGAGACCCAGTACTTC; CDR3: CASSWDTQETQYF
D: TRBD1; J: TRBJ2-3; size: NA; V: TRBV28; DNA: TGTGCCAGCAGAAATGACAGGGGGCTACGGTCAGATACGCAGTATTTT; CDR3: CASRNDRGLRSDTQYF
D: NA; J: TRBJ2-1; size: NA; V: TRBV7-2; DNA: TGTGCCAGCAGCTTAGCGCCCGGACAGATATCCTACAATGAGCAGTTCTTC; CDR3: CASSLAPGQISYNEQFF
D: NA; J: TRBJ1-2; size: NA; V: TRBV5-1; DNA: TGCGCCACCAGCTTGGGGGGGGGACCCTCTAACTATGGCTACACCTTC; CDR3: CATSLGGGPSNYGYTF
D: NA; J: TRBJ1-5; size: NA; V: TRBV30; DNA: TGTGCCTGGACCCCCGGAGATAATCAGCCCCAGCATTTT; CDR3: CAWTPGDNQPQHF
D: NA; J: TRBJ1-2; size: NA; V: TRBV7-9; DNA: TGTGCCAGCAGCTTACGAAACAGCTACGGCTACACCTTC; CDR3: CASSLRNSYGYTF
D: TRBD1; J: TRBJ1-2; size: NA; V: TRBV19; DNA: TGTGCCAGTCGGACAGGGAACTATGGCTACACCTTC; CDR3: CASRTGNYGYTF
D: NA; J: TRBJ2-3; size: NA; V: TRBV4-3; DNA: TGCGCCAGCAGCCAAGAGGGGCAGGCCCCAGATACGCAGTATTTT; CDR3: CASSQEGQAPDTQYF
D: NA; J: TRBJ1-1; size: NA; V: TRBV2; DNA: TGTGCCAGCCTCGTCAGAGGTGACCTCAAAGCTTTCTTT; CDR3: CASLVRGDLKAFF
D: NA; J: TRBJ1-4; size: NA; V: TRBV15; DNA: TGTGCCACCAGTATTTTACAGGAGATAAATGAAAAACTGTTTTTT; CDR3: CATSILQEINEKLFF
D: NA; J: TRBJ2-5; size: NA; V: TRBV4-1; DNA: TGCGCCAGCAGCCAAGTGGGGGGAACTGCCCAAGAGACCCAGTACTTC; CDR3: CASSQVGGTAQETQYF
D: NA; J: TRBJ2-3; size: NA; V: TRBV6-4; DNA: TGTGCCAGCAGTGACGGGGGGGCTTCAGATACGCAGTATTTT; CDR3: CASSDGGASDTQYF
D: TRBD1; J: TRBJ1-1; size: few; V: TRBV29-1; DNA: TGCAGCGTCCAAATAGCGGACAGGGAGGTCACTGAAGCTTTCTTT; CDR3: CSVQIADREVTEAFF
D: TRBD2; J: TRBJ2-1; size: NA; V: TRBV4-2; DNA: TGTGCCAGCAGCCAAGATCTGAGACTAGCGGGTCATAATGAGCAGTTCTTC; CDR3: CASSQDLRLAGHNEQFF
D: TRBD1; J: TRBJ1-1; size: NA; V: TRBV18; DNA: TGTGCCAGCTCACCACAGGACAGGGGGCAAGCTTTCTTT; CDR3: CASSPQDRGQAFF
D: TRBD2; J: TRBJ2-1; size: NA; V: TRBV11-3; DNA: TGTGCCAGCAACGGGGAAGCGGGAGACTACAATGAGCAGTTCTTC; CDR3: CASNGEAGDYNEQFF
D: TRBD2; J: TRBJ2-7; size: NA; V: TRBV7-2; DNA: TGTGCCAGCAGCTTGAGACTAGCGGGGGGGCTCTACGAGCAGTACTTC; CDR3: CASSLRLAGGLYEQYF
D: NA; J: TRBJ1-2; size: NA; V: TRBV7-2; DNA: TGTACCAGCAGCTTACCCCTAGTGATGAAGGGAGAGTATGGCTACACCTTC; CDR3: CTSSLPLVMKGEYGYTF
D: NA; J: TRBJ2-1; size: NA; V: TRBV4-3; DNA: TGCGCCAGCAGCCAAGACTCGGCAGGCCACAATGAGCAGTTCTTC; CDR3: CASSQDSAGHNEQFF
D: TRBD2; J: TRBJ2-1; size: NA; V: TRBV19; DNA: TGTGCCAGTAGTATCCTAGCGGGAGAGTGGAATGAGCAGTTCTTC; CDR3: CASSILAGEWNEQFF
D: NA; J: TRBJ1-1; size: NA; V: TRBV12-2; DNA: TGTGCAAGTCGCTTAGAGGAACAGGGCCACACTGAAGCTTTCTTT; CDR3: CASRLEEQGHTEAFF
D: NA; J: TRBJ1-4; size: NA; V: TRBV4-1; DNA: TGCGCCAGCAGCCAAGTCGGGGGACGGATTAATGAAAAACTGTTTTTT; CDR3: CASSQVGGRINEKLFF
D: NA; J: TRBJ1-3; size: NA; V: TRBV7-9; DNA: TGTGCCAGCAGCTTGGCACGGGTTGGAAACACCATATATTTT; CDR3: CASSLARVGNTIYF
D: NA; J: TRBJ1-5; size: NA; V: TRBV4-2; DNA: TGTGCCAGCAGCCAAGTATCCAGCAATCAGCCCCAGCATTTT; CDR3: CASSQVSSNQPQHF
D: TRBD2; J: TRBJ2-7; size: NA; V: TRBV13; DNA: TGTGCCAGCAGGGTGAGGACTAGCGCCTACGAGCAGTACTTC; CDR3: CASRVRTSAYEQYF
D: TRBD2; J: TRBJ2-7; size: NA; V: TRBV19; DNA: TGTGCCAGTAGTATCCGAACTAGCGCCGAGCAGTACTTC; CDR3: CASSIRTSAEQYF
D: NA; J: TRBJ1-2; size: once; V: TRBV29-1; DNA: TGCAGCGTTGTGGAGCAGCTAAACTATGGCTACACCTTC; CDR3: CSVVEQLNYGYTF
D: TRBD1; J: TRBJ2-3; size: NA; V: TRBV7-3; DNA: TGTGCCAGCAGCCTCGACAGGGGCCGCACAGATACGCAGTATTTT; CDR3: CASSLDRGRTDTQYF
D: NA; J: TRBJ1-3; size: once; V: TRBV6-5; DNA: TGTGCCAGCAGTTCCGACAGGCTCTCTGGAAACACCATATATTTT; CDR3: CASSSDRLSGNTIYF
D: TRBD1; J: TRBJ1-1; size: once; V: TRBV18; DNA: TGTGCCAGCTCACCAGGCCAGGGGGCACTCACTGAAGCTTTCTTT; CDR3: CASSPGQGALTEAFF
D: TRBD2; J: TRBJ2-1; size: NA; V: TRBV4-3; DNA: TGCGCCAGCAGCCAATCTAGGACTAGCGGGGGCAGTGAGCAGTTCTTC; CDR3: CASSQSRTSGGSEQFF
D: TRBD1; J: TRBJ2-2; size: NA; V: TRBV10-3; DNA: TGTGCCATCAGGGAAGGGACAGGGGGCAGCGGGGAGCTGTTTTTT; CDR3: CAIREGTGGSGELFF
D: TRBD1; J: TRBJ1-4; size: once; V: TRBV11-3; DNA: TGTGCCAGCAGCCCGCGATTCCAGACAGGGGCTAATGAAAAACTGTTTTTT; CDR3: CASSPRFQTGANEKLFF
D: TRBD2; J: TRBJ2-1; size: NA; V: TRBV5-4; DNA: TGTGCCAGCAGCCCTAAGACTAGCGGTACCTACAATGAGCAGTTCTTC; CDR3: CASSPKTSGTYNEQFF
D: NA; J: TRBJ2-7; size: NA; V: TRBV5-4; DNA: TGTGCCAGCAGACCGGACTTAGATGTGGGTGTGTACGAGCAGTACTTC; CDR3: CASRPDLDVGVYEQYF
D: TRBD1; J: TRBJ2-2; size: NA; V: TRBV5-1; DNA: TGCGCCAGCAGCCGGACAGGGGCCACCGGGGAGCTGTTTTTT; CDR3: CASSRTGATGELFF
D: NA; J: TRBJ1-6; size: NA; V: TRBV2; DNA: TGTGCCAGCAGCGACTTGTTGAATTCACCCCTCCACTTT; CDR3: CASSDLLNSPLHF
D: NA; J: TRBJ2-1; size: once; V: TRBV7-2; DNA: TGTGCCAGCAGCTTAGGGGACTTTTACAATGAGCAGTTCTTC; CDR3: CASSLGDFYNEQFF
D: TRBD2; J: TRBJ2-3; size: NA; V: TRBV6-5; DNA: TGTGCCAGCAGGGCGTCGGGGAGGGCAGATACGCAGTATTTT; CDR3: CASRASGRADTQYF
D: NA; J: TRBJ2-1; size: NA; V: TRBV11-3; DNA: TGTGCCAGCAGCTTAGAAGGTCCCCACGCGCCGGAGGGCAATGAGCAGTTCTTC; CDR3: CASSLEGPHAPEGNEQFF
D: TRBD2; J: TRBJ2-1; size: NA; V: TRBV24-1; DNA: TGTGCCACCAGTAGTACTAGCGGGGGGAACGCCTACAATGAGCAGTTCTTC; CDR3: CATSSTSGGNAYNEQFF
D: TRBD1; J: TRBJ1-5; size: NA; V: TRBV12-3/TRBV12-4; DNA: TGTGCCAGCACCGACCAGGGGGTTCAGCCCCAGCATTTT; CDR3: CASTDQGVQPQHF
D: TRBD2; J: TRBJ2-3; size: NA; V: TRBV28; DNA: TGTGCCAGCAGACGGACTAGCGGGAGGGTAGATACGCAGTATTTT; CDR3: CASRRTSGRVDTQYF
D: TRBD2; J: TRBJ2-7; size: NA; V: TRBV24-1; DNA: TGTGCCACCAGTGGGACTAGCGGCAGCTCCTACGAGCAGTACTTC; CDR3: CATSGTSGSSYEQYF
D: NA; J: TRBJ1-2; size: NA; V: TRBV12-3/TRBV12-4; DNA: TGTGCCAGCAGTTTAGATCGGGTTGGCTACACCTTC; CDR3: CASSLDRVGYTF
D: TRBD1; J: TRBJ1-1; size: once; V: TRBV5-1; DNA: TGCGCCAGCAGCTTAGGGACAGGGGTGAACACTGAAGCTTTCTTT; CDR3: CASSLGTGVNTEAFF
D: NA; J: TRBJ2-7; size: NA; V: TRBV4-1; DNA: TGCGCCAGCAGCCAATATGGGAGAGGAGGTTACGAGCAGTACTTC; CDR3: CASSQYGRGGYEQYF
D: NA; J: TRBJ1-3; size: NA; V: TRBV28; DNA: TGTGCCAGCAGTTTAGTGGCATCCCTCTCTGGAAACACCATATATTTT; CDR3: CASSLVASLSGNTIYF
D: TRBD1; J: TRBJ1-2; size: NA; V: TRBV6-1; DNA: TGTGCCAGCAGTGCAGCGGGACAGGCATTAGCTAACTATGGCTACACCTTC; CDR3: CASSAAGQALANYGYTF
D: NA; J: TRBJ2-6; size: once; V: TRBV4-2; DNA: TGTGCCAGCAGCCGCGGGCGGAGGGAGGCCAACGTCCTGACTTTC; CDR3: CASSRGRREANVLTF
D: TRBD2; J: TRBJ2-3; size: NA; V: TRBV19; DNA: TGTGCCAGTAGCGGGGGGAGAGCGACAGATACGCAGTATTTT; CDR3: CASSGGRATDTQYF
D: NA; J: TRBJ1-4; size: few; V: TRBV6-5; DNA: TGTGCCAGCAGCCCGACAGAAACTAATGAAAAACTGTTTTTT; CDR3: CASSPTETNEKLFF
D: NA; J: TRBJ2-5; size: NA; V: TRBV7-2; DNA: TGTGCCCAAGGGGGGGAAGAGACCCAGTACTTC; CDR3: CAQGGEETQYF
D: TRBD2; J: TRBJ2-5; size: NA; V: TRBV12-3/TRBV12-4; DNA: TGTGCCAGCAGCCGACTAGCGAAAGAGACCCAGTACTTC; CDR3: CASSRLAKETQYF
D: TRBD2; J: TRBJ2-3; size: NA; V: TRBV7-9; DNA: TGTGCCACCCCACCGGGACTAGCGGGAGTGAGCACAGATACGCAGTATTTT; CDR3: CATPPGLAGVSTDTQYF
D: TRBD2; J: TRBJ2-7; size: NA; V: TRBV19; DNA: TGTGCCAGTAGTGCAACTAGCGGCCACTACGAGCAGTACTTC; CDR3: CASSATSGHYEQYF
D: TRBD1; J: TRBJ2-5; size: NA; V: TRBV28; DNA: TGTGCCAGCAGTTTTAGGGGGGGACAGGGGGAGACCCAGTACTTC; CDR3: CASSFRGGQGETQYF
D: NA; J: TRBJ1-2; size: NA; V: TRBV12-3/TRBV12-4; DNA: TGTGCCAGCAGTTTTGAGGGATACGGCTACACCTTC; CDR3: CASSFEGYGYTF